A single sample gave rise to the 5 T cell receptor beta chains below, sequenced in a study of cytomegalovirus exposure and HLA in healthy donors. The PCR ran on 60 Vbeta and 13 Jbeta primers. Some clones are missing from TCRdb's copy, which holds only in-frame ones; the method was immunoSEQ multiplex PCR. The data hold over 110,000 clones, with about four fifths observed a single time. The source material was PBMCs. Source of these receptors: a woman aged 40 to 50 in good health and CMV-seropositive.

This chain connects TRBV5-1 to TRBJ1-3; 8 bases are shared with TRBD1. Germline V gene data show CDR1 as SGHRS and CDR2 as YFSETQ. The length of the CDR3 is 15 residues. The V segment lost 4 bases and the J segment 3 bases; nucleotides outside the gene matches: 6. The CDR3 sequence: CASSGGTGFGNTIYF. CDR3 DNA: TGCGCCAGCAGCGGGGGGACAGGATTTGGAAACACCATATATTTT.

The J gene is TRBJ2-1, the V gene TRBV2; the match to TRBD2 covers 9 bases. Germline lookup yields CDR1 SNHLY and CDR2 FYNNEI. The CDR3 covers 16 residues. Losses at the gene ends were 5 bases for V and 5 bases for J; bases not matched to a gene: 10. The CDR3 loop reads CASSLVGGRGNNEQFF. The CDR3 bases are TGTGCCAGCAGTCTCGTCGGCGGGAGGGGAAACAATGAGCAGTTCTTC.

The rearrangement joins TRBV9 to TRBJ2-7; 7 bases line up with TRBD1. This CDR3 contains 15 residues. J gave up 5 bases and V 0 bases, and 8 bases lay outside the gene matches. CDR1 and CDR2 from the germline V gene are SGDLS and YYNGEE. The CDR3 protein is CASSVGLTGIDEQYF. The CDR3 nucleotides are TGTGCCAGCAGCGTAGGGTTGACAGGGATCGACGAGCAGTACTTC.

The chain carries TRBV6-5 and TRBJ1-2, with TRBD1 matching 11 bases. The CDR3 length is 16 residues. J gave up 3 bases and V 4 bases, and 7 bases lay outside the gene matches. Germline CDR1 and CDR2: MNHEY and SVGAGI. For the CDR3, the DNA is TGTGCCAGCAGTTCCCCCCGGACAGGGGGCGACTATGGCTACACCTTC. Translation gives CASSSPRTGGDYGYTF.

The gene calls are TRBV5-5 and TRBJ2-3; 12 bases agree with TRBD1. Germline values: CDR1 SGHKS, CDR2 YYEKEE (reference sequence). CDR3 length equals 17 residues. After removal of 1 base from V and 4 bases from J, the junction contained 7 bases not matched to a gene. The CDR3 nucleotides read TGTGCCAGCAGCTTGATCCCGGGACAGGGGGCTTCAGATACGCAGTATTTT. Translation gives CASSLIPGQGASDTQYF.